These 20 T cell receptor beta chains were sequenced from one sample in a study of T cell responses to AZD1222 COVID-19 vaccine. Generated by immunoSEQ multiplex PCR, the TCRdb table keeps only in-frame clones and is missing some. The sample lists 60,000 to 75,000 clones, about 80% occurring once. The sequencing used peripheral blood, collected 28 days after the second AZD1222 dose. These TCRs come from an adult who received the AZD1222 COVID-19 vaccine.

The V call is TRBV7-2, the J call TRBJ2-5; TRBD2 might be the D (6 bases). This CDR3 contains 14 residues. The germline V and J ends were trimmed by 5 bases and 4 bases, with 14 bases remaining between them. Germline V gene sequence: CDR1 SGHTA, CDR2 FQGNSA. The CDR3 here is CASSPGAGGETQYF. The CDR3 bases are TGTGCCAGCAGCCCGGGAGCTGGAGGAGAGACCCAGTACTTC.

The chain is built from TRBV28 and TRBJ2-7; D possibly corresponds to TRBD1 (5 bases). V lost 3 bases and J 7 bases, leaving 16 bases between the germline ends. CDR3 length: 14 residues. Germline lookup yields CDR1 MDHEN and CDR2 SYDVKM. Here the CDR3 DNA reads TGTGCCAGCAGTTTGGTCCCAGGGCATCGGGAGCAGTACTTC. It codes for CASSLVPGHREQYF.

The rearrangement joins TRBV30 to TRBJ1-3; D is undetermined. The CDR3 sequence is 13 residues long. Trimming pared 3 bases from V and 0 bases from J, leaving 6 bases between. Per germline, CDR1 GTSNPN and CDR2 SVGIG (reference sequence). The CDR3 loop reads CAWSTYSGNTIYF. CDR3 bases: TGTGCCTGGAGCACATACTCTGGAAACACCATATATTTT.

The CDR3 nucleotides are TGTGCCAGCAGCCAAGTAGGGATCTTCAACTATGGCTACACCTTC. Amino acids: CASSQVGIFNYGYTF. This chain joins TRBV4-2 and TRBJ1-2; D uncertain. The CDR3 spans 15 residues. Germline lookup yields CDR1 LGHNA and CDR2 YNFKEQ. Trimming shortened V by 1 base and J by 2 bases, and 11 bases separated the two germline ends.

The chain links TRBV3-1 (or the pseudogene TRBV3-2) to TRBJ2-7; a possible D gene is TRBD1 (5 bases). The V end lost 1 base, the J end lost 3 bases, and 13 bases lay between the germline ends. This CDR3 comprises 15 residues. Germline-derived CDR1 and CDR2 are LGHDT and YNNKEL (reference sequence). The CDR3 loop is CASSQGAGSGYEQYF. DNA for the CDR3: TGTGCCAGCAGCCAAGGGGCAGGGTCAGGCTACGAGCAGTACTTC.

This chain links TRBV10-3 with TRBJ1-2, with 8 bases lining up with TRBD1. The J segment lost 4 bases and the V segment lost 0 bases, leaving 7 bases of the junction unmatched. CDR1 is ENHRY and CDR2 is SYGVKD in the germline V gene. The CDR3 is 16 amino acids. In nucleotides, the CDR3 is TGTGCCATCAGTGAGTCGGATCACAGGGGGGCCTATGGCTACACCTTC. Its protein product is CAISESDHRGAYGYTF.

This clone appeared a single time. The chain carries TRBV9 and TRBJ1-4; D not resolved. The V end was cut by 0 bases, the J end by 2 bases, with 8 bases between. Germline V gene data show CDR1 as SGDLS and CDR2 as YYNGEE. This CDR3 is 15 amino acids long. The DNA for the CDR3 is TGTGCCAGCAGCGTAGGAGTCGTGACTAATGAAAAACTGTTTTTT. Protein product: CASSVGVVTNEKLFF.

The J gene is TRBJ1-2, the V gene TRBV6-1; no firm D call. There are 18 residues in the CDR3. The germline V gene encodes CDR1 MNHNS and CDR2 SASEGT. V was pared by 2 bases and J by 2 bases, with 21 bases between. The chain's CDR3 is CASSEPIDQDHQNYGYTF. In DNA, the CDR3 is TGTGCCAGCAGTGAACCCATCGACCAGGACCATCAGAACTATGGCTACACCTTC.

The chain employs TRBV4-2 and TRBJ2-3; 9 bases match TRBD2. Trimming at V came to 0 bases and at J to 1 base, leaving 2 bases not matched to a gene. Germline V gives CDR1 LGHNA, CDR2 YNFKEQ. The CDR3 has 16 residues. The CDR3, as DNA: TGTGCCAGCAGCCAAGATGCTAGCGGGGGCACAGATACGCAGTATTTT. It yields the protein CASSQDASGGTDTQYF.

On this clone itself: Different DNA sequences within this sample yield the same CDR3. The chain joins TRBV6-5 to TRBJ1-3; no reliable D call. This CDR3 is built from 14 residues. Trimming pared 2 bases from V and 0 bases from J, leaving 5 bases between. In germline, CDR1 is MNHEY, CDR2 SVGAGI. The CDR3 DNA is TGTGCCAGCAGTTACGGTGACTCTGGAAACACCATATATTTT. Amino acids: CASSYGDSGNTIYF.

Of note for this clone: Additional DNA sequences in this sample encode the identical CDR3. The V and J genes are TRBV5-1 and TRBJ2-5, with 9 bases identical to TRBD1. Trimming removed 0 bases from V and 4 bases from J; junction bases left unmatched: 4. The V gene's germline CDR1 is SGHRS and CDR2 YFSETQ. The CDR3 runs to 15 residues. The CDR3, as DNA: TGCGCCAGCAGCTTGGGGGACAGGGAATTAGAGACCCAGTACTTC. Translation: CASSLGDRELETQYF.

This chain joins TRBV15 and TRBJ2-3; D is perhaps TRBD1 or TRBD2 (6 bases each). Deletions cut 0 bases from V and 6 bases from J, with 16 bases between. CDR1 LNHNV and CDR2 YYDKDF come from the germline V gene (reference sequence). The CDR3 is made up of 16 amino acids. The CDR3 nucleotides are TGTGCCACCAGCAGAGATCCCGGGCAGGGGAGGGATACGCAGTATTTT. The encoded protein is CATSRDPGQGRDTQYF.

The genes are TRBV3-1 (or the pseudogene TRBV3-2) and TRBJ1-1; no clear D. With 1 base removed from V and 4 bases from J, the gap between germline ends came to 7 bases. Germline-derived CDR1 and CDR2 are LGHDT and YNNKEL (reference sequence). The length of the CDR3 is 13 residues. This CDR3 reads CASSQGRGTEAFF. CDR3 bases: TGTGCCAGCAGCCAAGGACGGGGCACTGAAGCTTTCTTT.

This clone has just one count. The rearrangement uses TRBV12-3 or TRBV12-4 and TRBJ2-3; D perhaps matches TRBD2 (5 bases). CDR3 length: 13 residues. V lost 6 bases and J lost 5, with 12 bases in between. CDR3 bases: TGTGCCAGCAGCGGACTGACCGGAGATACGCAGTATTTT. Amino acids: CASSGLTGDTQYF.

The chain combines TRBV6-5 with TRBJ2-7; 11 bases are a match to TRBD2. The CDR3 totals 14 residues. J lost 7 bases, V lost 6 bases, and 8 bases had no gene match. The germline CDR1 and CDR2 sequences are MNHEY and SVGAGI. CDR3 DNA sequence: TGTGCCAGCAGCCCAGGACTAGCGGGCGCGGAGCAGTACTTC. Translating gives CASSPGLAGAEQYF.

The V and J genes are TRBV3-1 (or the pseudogene TRBV3-2) and TRBJ1-4; no firm D call. The CDR3 runs 12 residues. Germline loops: CDR1 LGHDT, CDR2 YNNKEL (reference sequence). V was cut by 2 bases and J by 8 bases, with 6 bases left in between. The DNA of the CDR3 is TGTGCCAGCAGCCAACGGTTCGAAAAACTGTTTTTT. Translating it yields CASSQRFEKLFF.

The chain couples TRBV5-1 to TRBJ2-2; D gene unclear. The ends were cut back, 4 bases at V and 2 bases at J, with 9 bases in the middle. Germline-derived CDR1 and CDR2 are SGHRS and YFSETQ. The CDR3 length is 14 residues. CDR3 protein: CASSLRRNTGELFF. The CDR3 DNA sequence: TGCGCCAGCAGCCTCAGAAGAAACACCGGGGAGCTGTTTTTT.

The chain joins TRBV21-1 to TRBJ2-7; no check of the table's D call, TRBD2, against the DNA was made. TRBV21-1 is a known pseudogene. The CDR3 contains 16 residues. Written as DNA, the CDR3 is TGTGCCAGCAGCAATTTCCGGGATCACCCTTTGAGGGAGCAGTACTTC. Protein: CASSNFRDHPLREQYF.

The chain uses TRBV15 and TRBJ1-6; 8 positions agree with TRBD1. The germline V gene has CDR1 LNHNV and CDR2 YYDKDF (reference sequence). CDR3 length: 15 amino acids. The ends lost 1 base at V and 9 bases at J; junction bases unmatched: 5. The CDR3 DNA is TGTGCCACCAGCAGAGGGCAGGGGGCAATTTCACCCCTCCACTTT. Residues: CATSRGQGAISPLHF.

This sequence joins TRBV9 and TRBJ2-3; D ambiguous. CDR1 and CDR2 (germline): SGDLS, YYNGEE. This CDR3 has 15 amino acids. V lost 4 bases, J lost 0 bases, and 12 bases lay in between. CDR3 region: CASSRSKGSTDTQYF. For the CDR3, the DNA is TGTGCCAGCAGCCGCTCCAAGGGTAGCACAGATACGCAGTATTTT.